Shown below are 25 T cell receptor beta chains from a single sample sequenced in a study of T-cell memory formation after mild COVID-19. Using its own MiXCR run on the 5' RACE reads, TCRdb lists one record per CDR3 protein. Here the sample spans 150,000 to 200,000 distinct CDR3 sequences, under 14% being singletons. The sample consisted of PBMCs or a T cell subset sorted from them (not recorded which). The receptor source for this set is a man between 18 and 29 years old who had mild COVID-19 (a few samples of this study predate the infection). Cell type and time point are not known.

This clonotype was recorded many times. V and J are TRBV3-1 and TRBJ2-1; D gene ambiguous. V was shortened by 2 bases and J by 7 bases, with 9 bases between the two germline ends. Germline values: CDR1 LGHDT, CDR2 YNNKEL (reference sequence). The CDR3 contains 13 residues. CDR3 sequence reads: CASSQSARNEQFF. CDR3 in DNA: TGTGCCAGCAGCCAATCTGCCCGAAATGAGCAGTTCTTC.

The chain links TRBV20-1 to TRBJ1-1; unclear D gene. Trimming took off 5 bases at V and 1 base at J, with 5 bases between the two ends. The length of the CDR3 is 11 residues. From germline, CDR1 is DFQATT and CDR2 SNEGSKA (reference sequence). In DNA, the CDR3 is TGCAGTGCTCAGGAGAACACTGAAGCTTTCTTT. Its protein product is CSAQENTEAFF.

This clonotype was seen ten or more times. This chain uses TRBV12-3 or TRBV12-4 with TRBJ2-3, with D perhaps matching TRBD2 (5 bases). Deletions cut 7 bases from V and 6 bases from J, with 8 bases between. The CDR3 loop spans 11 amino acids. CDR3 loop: CASNIADTQYF. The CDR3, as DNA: TGTGCCAGCAACATAGCGGATACGCAGTATTTT.

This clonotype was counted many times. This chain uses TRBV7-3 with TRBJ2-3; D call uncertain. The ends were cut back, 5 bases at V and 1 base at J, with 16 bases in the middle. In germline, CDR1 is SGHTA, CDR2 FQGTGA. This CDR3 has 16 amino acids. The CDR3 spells CASSPYGAAGTDTQYF. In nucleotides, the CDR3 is TGTGCCAGCAGCCCTTATGGAGCCGCAGGCACAGATACGCAGTATTTT. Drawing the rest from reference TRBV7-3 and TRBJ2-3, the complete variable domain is GAGVSQTPSNKVTEKGKYVELRCDPISGHTALYWYRQSLGQGPEFLIYFQGTGAADDSGLPNDRFFAVRPEGSVSTLKIQRTERGDSAVYLCASSPYGAAGTDTQYFGPGTRLTVL.

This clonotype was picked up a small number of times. The DNA for the CDR3 is TGCGCCAGCAGCCCCAGCGATAGGGACCCCAATCAGCCCCAGCATTTT. Its translation: CASSPSDRDPNQPQHF. This chain links TRBV4-3 with TRBJ1-5; possible D gene TRBD1, 5 bases. In germline, CDR1 is LGHNA, CDR2 YSLEER. The CDR3 extends over 16 amino acids. V lost 4 bases and J lost 3, with 16 bases in between.

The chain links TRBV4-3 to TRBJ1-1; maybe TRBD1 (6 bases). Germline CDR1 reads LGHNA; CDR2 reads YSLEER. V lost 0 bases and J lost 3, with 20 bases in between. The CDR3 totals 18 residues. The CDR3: CASSQELIGDRGDTEAFF. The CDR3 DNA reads TGCGCCAGCAGCCAAGAATTGATTGGGGATAGGGGGGACACTGAAGCTTTCTTT.

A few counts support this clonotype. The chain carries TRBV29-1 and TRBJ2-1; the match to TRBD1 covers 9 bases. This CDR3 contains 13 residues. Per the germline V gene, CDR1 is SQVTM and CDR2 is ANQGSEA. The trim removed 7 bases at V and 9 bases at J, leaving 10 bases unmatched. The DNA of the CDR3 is TGCAGCGCTACAAGGACAGGGGTAACTGAGCAGTTCTTC. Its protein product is CSATRTGVTEQFF.

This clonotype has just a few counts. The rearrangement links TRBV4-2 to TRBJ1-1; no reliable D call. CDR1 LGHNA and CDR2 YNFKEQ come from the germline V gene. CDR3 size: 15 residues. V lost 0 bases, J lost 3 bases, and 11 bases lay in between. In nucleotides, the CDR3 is TGTGCCAGCAGCCAAGATCAGTTGGATCACACTGAAGCTTTCTTT. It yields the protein CASSQDQLDHTEAFF.

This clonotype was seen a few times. The CDR3 DNA reads as TGCGCCAGCAGCCATGCCGACAGGGTTTCCTACGAGCAGTACTTC. This translates into CASSHADRVSYEQYF. The chain has TRBV4-1 and TRBJ2-7; 7 bases map to TRBD1. With 3 bases clipped from V and 1 base from J, the junction kept 6 bases outside the gene matches. The CDR3 has 15 amino acids. The germline V gene has CDR1 MGHRA and CDR2 YSYEKL.

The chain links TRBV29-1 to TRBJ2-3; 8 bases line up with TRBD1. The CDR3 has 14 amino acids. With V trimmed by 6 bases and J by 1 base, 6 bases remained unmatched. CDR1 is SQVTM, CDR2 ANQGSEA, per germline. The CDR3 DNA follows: TGCAGCGTGGAGAGGACAGGGCGCACAGATACGCAGTATTTT. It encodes CSVERTGRTDTQYF.

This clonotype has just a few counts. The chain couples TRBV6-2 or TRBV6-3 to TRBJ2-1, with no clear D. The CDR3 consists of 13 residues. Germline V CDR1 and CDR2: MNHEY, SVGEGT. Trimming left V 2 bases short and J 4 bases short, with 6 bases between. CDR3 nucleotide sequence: TGTGCCAGCAGTTACAAGGCGTACAATGAGCAGTTCTTC. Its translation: CASSYKAYNEQFF.

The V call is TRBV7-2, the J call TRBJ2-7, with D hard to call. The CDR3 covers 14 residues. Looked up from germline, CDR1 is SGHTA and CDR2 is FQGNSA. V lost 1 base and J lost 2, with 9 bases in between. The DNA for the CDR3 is TGTGCCAGCAGCTTAGGGGCCATCACCTACGAGCAGTACTTC. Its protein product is CASSLGAITYEQYF.

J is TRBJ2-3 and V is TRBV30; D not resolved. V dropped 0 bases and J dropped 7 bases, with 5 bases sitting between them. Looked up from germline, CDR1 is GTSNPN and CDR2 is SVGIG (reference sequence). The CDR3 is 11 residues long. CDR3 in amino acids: CAWSVLYTQYF. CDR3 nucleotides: TGTGCCTGGAGTGTACTATATACGCAGTATTTT. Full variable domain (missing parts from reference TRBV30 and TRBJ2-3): SQTIHQWPATLVQPVGSPLSLECTVEGTSNPNLYWYRQAAGRGLQLLFYSVGIGQISSEVPQNLSASRPQDRQFILSSKKLLLSDSGFYLCAWSVLYTQYFGPGTRLTVL.

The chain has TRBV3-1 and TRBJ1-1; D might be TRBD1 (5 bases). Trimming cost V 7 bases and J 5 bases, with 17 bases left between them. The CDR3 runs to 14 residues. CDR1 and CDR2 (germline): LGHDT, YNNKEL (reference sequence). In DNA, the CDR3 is TGTGCCAGCAATATCGGGGGTGTTCTTACTGAAGCTTTCTTT. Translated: CASNIGGVLTEAFF.

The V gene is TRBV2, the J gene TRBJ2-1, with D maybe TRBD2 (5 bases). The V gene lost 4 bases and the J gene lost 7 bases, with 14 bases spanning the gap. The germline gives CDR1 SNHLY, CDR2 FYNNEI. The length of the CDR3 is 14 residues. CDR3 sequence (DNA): TGTGCCAGCAGTGTCGTAGAGGGTTGGAATGAGCAGTTCTTC. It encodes CASSVVEGWNEQFF.

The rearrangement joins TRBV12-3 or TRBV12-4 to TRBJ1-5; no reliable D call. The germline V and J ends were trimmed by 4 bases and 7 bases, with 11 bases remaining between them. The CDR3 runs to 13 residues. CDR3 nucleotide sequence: TGTGCCAGCAGTTGGGAGTTGGTCCAGCCCCAGCATTTT. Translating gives CASSWELVQPQHF.

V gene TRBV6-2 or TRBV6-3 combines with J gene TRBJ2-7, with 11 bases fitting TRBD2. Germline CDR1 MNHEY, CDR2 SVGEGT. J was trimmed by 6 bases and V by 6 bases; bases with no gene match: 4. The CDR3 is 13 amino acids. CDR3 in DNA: TGTGCCAGCAGGGGGACTAGCGGTCTCGAGCAGTACTTC. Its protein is CASRGTSGLEQYF.

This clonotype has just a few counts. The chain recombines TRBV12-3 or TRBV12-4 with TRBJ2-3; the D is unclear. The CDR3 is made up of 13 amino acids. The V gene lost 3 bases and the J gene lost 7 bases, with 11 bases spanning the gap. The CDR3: CASSFSQFNTQYF. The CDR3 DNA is TGTGCCAGCAGTTTCTCCCAGTTTAATACGCAGTATTTT.

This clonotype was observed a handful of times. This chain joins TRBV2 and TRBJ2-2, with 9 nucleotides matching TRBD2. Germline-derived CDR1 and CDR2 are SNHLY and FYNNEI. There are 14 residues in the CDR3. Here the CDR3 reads CGGAAGGRTGELFF. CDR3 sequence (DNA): TGTGGAGGGGCAGCGGGGGGCCGCACCGGGGAGCTGTTTTTT.

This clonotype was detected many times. In nucleotides, the CDR3 is TGTGCCAGCAGCCCGGGTGCAGATACGCAGTATTTT. This gives the protein CASSPGADTQYF. V and J are TRBV7-9 and TRBJ2-3; D gene uncertain. Trimming left V 5 bases short and J 4 bases short, with 7 bases between. Germline CDR1 is SEHNR and CDR2 is FQNEAQ (reference sequence). This CDR3 contains 12 residues. The variable domain in full, completed from reference TRBV7-9 and TRBJ2-3, reads DTGVSQNPRHKITKRGQNVTFRCDPISEHNRLYWYRQTLGQGPEFLTYFQNEAQLEKSRLLSDRFSAERPKGSFSTLEIQRTEQGDSAMYLCASSPGADTQYFGPGTRLTVL.

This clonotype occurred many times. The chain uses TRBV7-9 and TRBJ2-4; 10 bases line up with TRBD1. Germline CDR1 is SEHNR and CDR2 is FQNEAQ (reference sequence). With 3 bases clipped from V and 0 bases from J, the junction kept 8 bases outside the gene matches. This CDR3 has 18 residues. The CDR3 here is CASSFGQGDPIAKNIQYF. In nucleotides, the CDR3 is TGTGCCAGCAGCTTCGGACAGGGGGACCCAATAGCCAAAAACATTCAGTACTTC.

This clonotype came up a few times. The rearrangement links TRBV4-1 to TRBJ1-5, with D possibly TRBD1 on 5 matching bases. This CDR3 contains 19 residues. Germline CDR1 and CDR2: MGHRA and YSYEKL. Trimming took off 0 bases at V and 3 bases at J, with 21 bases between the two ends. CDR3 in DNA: TGCGCCAGCAGCCAAGACCCTCCGTCGGGGGAACTAAACAATCAGCCCCAGCATTTT. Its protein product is CASSQDPPSGELNNQPQHF.

CDR3: CASSSWTSGGNSYEQYF. The CDR3 DNA sequence: TGTGCCAGCAGCTCTTGGACTAGCGGGGGCAATTCCTACGAGCAGTACTTC. The chain uses TRBV13 and TRBJ2-7; 13 nucleotides agree with TRBD2. Germline CDR1 reads PRHDT; CDR2 reads FYEKMQ (reference sequence). J gave up 1 base and V 4 bases, and 7 bases lay outside the gene matches. The CDR3 length is 17 residues.

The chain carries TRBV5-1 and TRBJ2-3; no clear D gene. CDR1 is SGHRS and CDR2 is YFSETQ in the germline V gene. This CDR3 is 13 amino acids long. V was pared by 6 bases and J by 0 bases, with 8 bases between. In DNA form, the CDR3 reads TGCGCCAGCAACTCGATGAGCACAGATACGCAGTATTTT. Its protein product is CASNSMSTDTQYF. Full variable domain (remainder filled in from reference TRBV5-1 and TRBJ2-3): KAGVTQTPRYLIKTRGQQVTLSCSPISGHRSVSWYQQTPGQGLQFLFEYFSETQRNKGNFPGRFSGRQFSNSRSEMNVSTLELGDSALYLCASNSMSTDTQYFGPGTRLTVL.

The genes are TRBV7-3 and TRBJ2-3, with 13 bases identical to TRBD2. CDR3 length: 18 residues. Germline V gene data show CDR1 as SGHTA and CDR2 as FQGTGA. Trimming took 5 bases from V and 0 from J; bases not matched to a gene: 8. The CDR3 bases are TGTGCCAGCAGCCCGGGACTAGCGGGGTCATCTAGCACAGATACGCAGTATTTT. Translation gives CASSPGLAGSSSTDTQYF.